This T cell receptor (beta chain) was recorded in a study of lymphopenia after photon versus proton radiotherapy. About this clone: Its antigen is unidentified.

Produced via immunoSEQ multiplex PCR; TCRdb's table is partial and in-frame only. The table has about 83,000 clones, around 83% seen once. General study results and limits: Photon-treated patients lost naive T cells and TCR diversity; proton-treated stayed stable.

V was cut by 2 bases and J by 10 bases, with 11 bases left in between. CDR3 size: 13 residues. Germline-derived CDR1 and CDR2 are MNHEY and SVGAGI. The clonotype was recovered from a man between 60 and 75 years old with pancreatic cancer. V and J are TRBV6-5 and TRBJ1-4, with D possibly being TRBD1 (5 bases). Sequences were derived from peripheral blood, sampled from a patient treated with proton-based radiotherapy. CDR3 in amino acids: CASSYRGGGKLFF. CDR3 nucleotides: TGTGCCAGCAGTTACAGGGGAGGTGGAAAACTGTTTTTT.